What follows are 30 T cell receptor beta chains derived from one specimen sequenced in a study of OX40 agonist ivuxolimab in advanced cancers. Produced via immunoSEQ multiplex PCR; TCRdb's table is partial and in-frame only. This table has roughly 28,000 clones, about 80% appearing once. Sequenced here: CD4+ or CD8+ T cells sorted from blood, sampled in a trial of the OX40 agonist ivuxolimab. The receptor set was obtained from an adult with an advanced solid tumor such as melanoma, head and neck, liver or kidney cancer.

The chain employs TRBV7-6 and TRBJ2-2; a weak D match, TRBD2 (6 bases). V dropped 2 bases and J dropped 0 bases, with 7 bases sitting between them. This CDR3 comprises 15 residues. Germline CDR1 SGHVS, CDR2 FNYEAQ. Written as DNA, the CDR3 is TGTGCCAGCAGCTTATCGGGGGCGAACACCGGGGAGCTGTTTTTT. This gives the protein CASSLSGANTGELFF.

The gene calls are TRBV25-1 and TRBJ1-2, with TRBD1 as a possible D gene (5 bases). This CDR3 region has 14 residues. Germline assignment: CDR1 MGHDK and CDR2 SYGVNS. Trimming pared 8 bases from V and 0 bases from J, leaving 13 bases between. The CDR3 protein is CASPWTPPNYGYTF. CDR3 DNA: TGTGCCAGCCCTTGGACACCACCTAACTATGGCTACACCTTC.

The J gene is TRBJ1-6, the V gene TRBV4-2, with D unresolved. Per the germline V gene, CDR1 is LGHNA and CDR2 is YNFKEQ. The ends were cut back, 1 base at V and 8 bases at J, with 15 bases in the middle. This CDR3 contains 16 residues. The CDR3 sequence: CASSQGSGGDYSPLHF. CDR3 DNA sequence: TGTGCCAGCAGCCAAGGGTCGGGCGGGGATTATTCACCCCTCCACTTT.

The CDR3 protein is CSASDETQYF. CDR3 sequence (DNA): TGCAGTGCTAGTGACGAGACCCAGTACTTC. The chain has TRBV20-1 and TRBJ2-5; no clear D gene. V was clipped by 3 bases and J by 5 bases, with 4 bases between them. The germline V gene has CDR1 DFQATT and CDR2 SNEGSKA (reference sequence). The CDR3 loop spans 10 amino acids.

The genes are TRBV6-1 and TRBJ1-1, with TRBD1 matching 8 bases. The CDR3 loop spans 15 amino acids. The V gene end was trimmed by 6 bases and the J gene end by 0 bases; junction bases not matched to a gene: 6. Germline-derived CDR1 and CDR2 are MNHNS and SASEGT. CDR3 nucleotide sequence: TGTGCCAGCAGCCACGGACAGGGACTGAACACTGAAGCTTTCTTT. Translating it yields CASSHGQGLNTEAFF.

This chain links TRBV29-1 with TRBJ2-3, with D uncertain. V lost 7 bases to trimming and J lost 6 bases, with 11 bases between them. The germline V gene has CDR1 SQVTM and CDR2 ANQGSEA. The CDR3 is made up of 11 amino acids. CDR3 protein: CSASSGDTQYF. CDR3 sequence (DNA): TGCAGCGCCTCTAGTGGCGATACGCAGTATTTT.

J is TRBJ1-3 and V is TRBV30; tentative D call: TRBD1 (6 bases). Per germline, CDR1 GTSNPN and CDR2 SVGIG (reference sequence). The V end was cut by 5 bases, the J end by 0 bases, with 11 bases between. The CDR3 runs to 14 residues. The CDR3 DNA is TGTGCCTGGGCCACAGGGAACTCTGGAAACACCATATATTTT. Translating it yields CAWATGNSGNTIYF.

This clone is labeled medium-sized. This chain connects TRBV19 to TRBJ1-1, with D uncertain. This CDR3 has 14 amino acids. Trimming shortened V by 2 bases and J by 0 bases, and 7 bases separated the two germline ends. The germline gives CDR1 LNHDA, CDR2 SQIVND (reference sequence). The DNA of the CDR3 is TGTGCCAGTAGTATAAAGGCGATGAACACTGAAGCTTTCTTT. Its translation is CASSIKAMNTEAFF.

The chain couples TRBV5-1 to TRBJ1-3; TRBD1 matches 9 bases. The J segment lost 0 bases and the V segment lost 4 bases, leaving 5 bases of the junction unmatched. Germline V gene lookup returns CDR1 SGHRS and CDR2 YFSETQ. The CDR3 is made up of 16 amino acids. The CDR3 reads CASSSRQGDSGNTIYF. The CDR3 DNA follows: TGCGCCAGCAGCAGCAGACAGGGGGACTCTGGAAACACCATATATTTT.

The V gene is TRBV19, the J gene TRBJ2-7; TRBD1 agrees at 7 bases. Germline CDR1 LNHDA, CDR2 SQIVND (reference sequence). The CDR3 loop spans 11 amino acids. The V gene end was trimmed by 10 bases and the J gene end by 9 bases; junction bases not matched to a gene: 9. This CDR3 is CATLAGTVQYF. DNA of the CDR3: TGTGCCACCCTGGCCGGGACAGTGCAGTACTTC.

This clone was seen a single time. J is TRBJ2-7 and V is TRBV11-2; D is ambiguous. The V end lost 5 bases, the J end lost 2 bases, and 16 bases lay between the germline ends. The CDR3 runs 15 residues. Germline V CDR1 and CDR2: SGHAT, FQNNGV. DNA for the CDR3: TGTGCCAGCAGCCTCACCTCTATAGGGACCTACGAGCAGTACTTC. Amino acid sequence: CASSLTSIGTYEQYF.

The rearrangement joins TRBV10-3 to TRBJ2-7; D may be TRBD1 (5 bases). Trimming cost V 0 bases and J 2 bases, with 11 bases left between them. This CDR3 has 15 amino acids. Germline V gene sequence: CDR1 ENHRY, CDR2 SYGVKD. CDR3 loop: CAISESQGNTYEQYF. The CDR3 DNA follows: TGTGCCATCAGTGAGTCGCAGGGAAATACCTACGAGCAGTACTTC.

This chain connects TRBV4-1 to TRBJ1-2; the D is unclear. V was pared by 2 bases and J by 3 bases, with 13 bases between. The length of the CDR3 is 15 residues. Germline CDR1 reads MGHRA; CDR2 reads YSYEKL. The CDR3 region is CASSQMLGSDYGYTF. CDR3 nucleotides: TGCGCCAGCAGCCAAATGTTGGGGTCAGACTATGGCTACACCTTC.

The chain carries TRBV7-9 and TRBJ2-2; 7 nucleotides align to TRBD1. The germline V gene encodes CDR1 SEHNR and CDR2 FQNEAQ (reference sequence). J gave up 3 bases and V 1 base, and 5 bases lay outside the gene matches. This CDR3 has 16 residues. DNA for the CDR3: TGTGCCAGCAGCTTAGGCCAGGGGGTTTACACCGGGGAGCTGTTTTTT. Amino acid sequence: CASSLGQGVYTGELFF.

The rearrangement uses TRBV7-9 and TRBJ2-4; TRBD1 matches 7 bases. CDR3 length: 15 amino acids. In germline, CDR1 is SEHNR, CDR2 FQNEAQ (reference sequence). After removal of 5 bases from V and 6 bases from J, the junction contained 10 bases not matched to a gene. CDR3 bases: TGTGCCAGCAGCCCAAACCAGGGACAGTTAAACATTCAGTACTTC. Translated, it gives CASSPNQGQLNIQYF.

The sample holds one count of this clone. The genes are TRBV10-2 and TRBJ1-2; a possible D gene is TRBD1 (6 bases). CDR1 WSHSY and CDR2 SAAADI come from the germline V gene. CDR3 length equals 13 residues. V was trimmed by 4 bases and J by 4 bases, leaving 10 bases between them. Written as DNA, the CDR3 is TGCGCCAGCAGTGTTAGGACAGCCTATGGCTACACCTTC. Translated: CASSVRTAYGYTF.

The V gene is TRBV5-6, the J gene TRBJ1-1; a possible D gene is TRBD1 (5 bases). Germline V gene lookup returns CDR1 SGHDT and CDR2 YYEEEE. This CDR3 comprises 17 residues. V lost 4 bases and J 0 bases, leaving 19 bases between the germline ends. In nucleotides, the CDR3 is TGTGCCAGCAGCCAAGACGCCTACGGGGCTTTGAACACTGAAGCTTTCTTT. Translating gives CASSQDAYGALNTEAFF.

This chain joins TRBV7-9 and TRBJ2-1, with 8 bases aligning to TRBD2. The CDR3 covers 14 residues. V gave up 5 bases and J gave up 8 bases; unmatched junction bases: 8. Germline-derived CDR1 and CDR2 are SEHNR and FQNEAQ (reference sequence). CDR3 sequence reads: CASSPSGGSDEQFF. In DNA, the CDR3 is TGTGCCAGCAGCCCCAGCGGGGGCTCGGATGAGCAGTTCTTC.

The chain has TRBV4-1 and TRBJ1-1; D is ambiguous. This CDR3 has 14 residues. Germline V gives CDR1 MGHRA, CDR2 YSYEKL. V was pared by 1 base and J by 3 bases, with 9 bases between. The CDR3 region has the DNA TGCGCCAGCAGCCAAGTTCCCGTTTACACTGAAGCTTTCTTT. This codes for CASSQVPVYTEAFF.

The chain has TRBV19 and TRBJ2-7; D gene uncertain. Germline assignment: CDR1 LNHDA and CDR2 SQIVND (reference sequence). Trimming left V 1 base short and J 3 bases short, with 4 bases between. The CDR3 extends over 12 amino acids. The CDR3 DNA sequence: TGTGCCAGTAGTATAGGAAACTACGAGCAGTACTTC. Translating gives CASSIGNYEQYF.

Relative to its sample, this clone is medium-sized. The chain joins TRBV6-5 to TRBJ1-1, with D unresolved. This CDR3 spans 13 amino acids. Per germline, CDR1 MNHEY and CDR2 SVGAGI. With 7 bases removed from V and 1 base from J, the gap between germline ends came to 10 bases. The CDR3 spells CASNHRENTEAFF. In DNA, the CDR3 is TGTGCCAGCAACCACCGCGAGAACACTGAAGCTTTCTTT.

J is TRBJ1-2 and V is TRBV7-9; possible D gene TRBD1, 5 bases. V shed 1 base and J shed 4 bases, with 13 bases lying between them. CDR3 length equals 15 residues. Germline V gene sequence: CDR1 SEHNR, CDR2 FQNEAQ (reference sequence). Written as DNA, the CDR3 is TGTGCCAGCAGCTTAGTCTTGGCGGGACTCTATGGCTACACCTTC. Protein: CASSLVLAGLYGYTF.

This clone was detected only once. This chain links TRBV4-1 with TRBJ1-2; no clear D. Germline-derived CDR1 and CDR2 are MGHRA and YSYEKL. The germline V and J ends were trimmed by 1 base and 6 bases, with 9 bases remaining between them. The CDR3 runs to 13 residues. CDR3 in DNA: TGCGCCAGCAGCCAAGGGAGGGAAGATGGCTACACCTTC. Translated: CASSQGREDGYTF.

The rearrangement links TRBV27 to TRBJ2-6, with 7 nucleotides matching TRBD1. CDR1 is MNHEY, CDR2 SMNVEV, per germline (reference sequence). The ends lost 2 bases at V and 1 base at J; junction bases unmatched: 11. This CDR3 has 19 amino acids. The CDR3 sequence: CASSLRKTGVMSGANVLTF. The CDR3 DNA reads as TGTGCCAGCAGTTTAAGGAAAACAGGGGTAATGTCTGGGGCCAACGTCCTGACTTTC.

The chain uses TRBV5-1 and TRBJ2-2, with D hard to call. The CDR3 totals 14 residues. Germline-derived CDR1 and CDR2 are SGHRS and YFSETQ. The V end lost 4 bases, the J end lost 1 base, and 8 bases lay between the germline ends. CDR3 residues: CASSPTVNTGELFF. In DNA, the CDR3 is TGCGCCAGCAGCCCAACAGTGAACACCGGGGAGCTGTTTTTT.

This rearrangement joins TRBV4-1 to TRBJ2-7; D possibly corresponds to TRBD1 (6 bases). The CDR3 is 13 residues long. V gave up 7 bases and J gave up 7 bases, with 17 bases separating them. Germline V gene data show CDR1 as MGHRA and CDR2 as YSYEKL. The CDR3 here is CASTANQGTEQYF. The CDR3 DNA follows: TGCGCCAGCACAGCCAATCAGGGGACGGAGCAGTACTTC.

The chain uses TRBV4-1 and TRBJ2-3; TRBD2 aligns across 9 bases. This CDR3 spans 18 amino acids. Germline lookup yields CDR1 MGHRA and CDR2 YSYEKL. The V gene end was trimmed by 3 bases and the J gene end by 5 bases; junction bases not matched to a gene: 15. The CDR3 region has the DNA TGCGCCAGCAGCCAGTACCAGGGTGGCGGGGGGGCGGAAGATACGCAGTATTTT. Its protein is CASSQYQGGGGAEDTQYF.

The genes are TRBV9 and TRBJ2-1; D might be TRBD1 (5 bases). The CDR3 loop spans 15 amino acids. Germline values: CDR1 SGDLS, CDR2 YYNGEE. Trimming pared 0 bases from V and 14 bases from J, leaving 21 bases between. The CDR3 here is CASSVENRWVPVEFF. Here the CDR3 DNA reads TGTGCCAGCAGCGTAGAAAACAGGTGGGTGCCGGTGGAGTTCTTC. The whole variable domain, remainder taken from reference TRBV9 and TRBJ2-1, is DSGVTQTPKHLITATGQRVTLRCSPRSGDLSVYWYQQSLDQGLQFLIQYYNGEERAKGNILERFSAQQFPDLHSELNLSSLELGDSALYFCASSVENRWVPVEFFGPGTRLTVL.

The CDR3 DNA sequence: TGTGCCAGCAGCGGGGGGACAGGGAGCAATGAGCAGTTCTTC. Residues: CASSGGTGSNEQFF. The chain recombines TRBV5-6 with TRBJ2-1; 9 bases are a match to TRBD1. This CDR3 has 14 amino acids. From germline, CDR1 is SGHDT and CDR2 YYEEEE. After removal of 4 bases from V and 6 bases from J, the junction contained 5 bases not matched to a gene.

V gene TRBV2 combines with J gene TRBJ2-1; maybe TRBD1 (6 bases). CDR1 and CDR2 (germline): SNHLY, FYNNEI. The CDR3 spans 16 residues. Trimming removed 7 bases at V and 0 bases at J, with 16 bases between. DNA for the CDR3: TGTGCCAGCACCACAGGGTCTTTAAGCTCCTACAATGAGCAGTTCTTC. This codes for CASTTGSLSSYNEQFF.